A single sample is the source of the 32 T cell receptor beta chains below, sequenced in a study of regulatory T cells in long-lasting Graves disease. Arm-PCR with iRepertoire HTBI primers amplified the CDR3 regions for these TCR beta libraries. TCRdb independently ran MiXCR on the multiplex PCR reads; one entry per CDR3 protein. The sample holds approximately 350,000 distinct CDR3 sequences, roughly 16% seen once. Time point denoted: newly diagnosed GD, antithyroid drugs for less than 3 months. From RNA extracted from PBMCs, the TCR library was made. The same sample was also used in a study of T cells in Graves' hyperthyroidism and ophthalmopathy.

Source: peripheral blood mononuclear cells (PBMCs), taken at new diagnosis, from a patient treated with antithyroid drugs. The receptors come from a woman under 30 with Graves disease.

This clonotype was picked up many times. The CDR3 coding sequence is TGTGCCAGCAGCTATAACAGGGGCTATGGCTACACCTTC. It encodes CASSYNRGYGYTF. The V call is TRBV11-2, the J call TRBJ1-2; TRBD1 aligns across 7 bases. This CDR3 is 13 amino acids long. Looked up from germline, CDR1 is SGHAT and CDR2 is FQNNGV. V shed 4 bases and J 4 bases; nucleotides not matched to a gene: 3. Combining the CDR3 with reference TRBV11-2 and TRBJ1-2 gives the whole variable domain EAGVAQSPRYKIIEKRQSVAFWCNPISGHATLYWYQQILGQGPKLLIQFQNNGVVDDSQLPKDRFSAERLKGVDSTLKIQPAKLEDSAVYLCASSYNRGYGYTFGSGTRLTVV.

This clonotype was seen more than once but under ten times. This chain joins TRBV7-8 and TRBJ1-2, with TRBD1 identical over 8 bases. The V gene end was trimmed by 4 bases and the J gene end by 8 bases; junction bases not matched to a gene: 12. CDR3 size: 15 residues. Germline-derived CDR1 and CDR2 are SGHVS and FQNEAQ. In nucleotides, the CDR3 is TGTGCCAGCAGCTCGGCGGACAGGGCTACTGGGGGCTACACCTTC. Translation gives CASSSADRATGGYTF.

This clonotype was found many times. The V and J genes are TRBV9 and TRBJ2-2; no firm D call. The V end was cut by 3 bases, the J end by 1 base, with 7 bases between. This CDR3 contains 14 residues. CDR1 and CDR2 (germline): SGDLS, YYNGEE. DNA of the CDR3: TGTGCCAGCAGCGCCACGGGGAACACCGGGGAGCTGTTTTTT. Translated: CASSATGNTGELFF.

In its sample, this clonotype was seen many times. This chain uses TRBV9 with TRBJ1-6; D gene ambiguous. The CDR3 loop spans 14 amino acids. Germline assignment: CDR1 SGDLS and CDR2 YYNGEE. With 0 bases removed from V and 8 bases from J, the gap between germline ends came to 9 bases. DNA for the CDR3: TGTGCCAGCAGCGTAGTTGGAGGAGATTCACCCCTCCACTTT. The encoded protein is CASSVVGGDSPLHF.

This clonotype was observed at least ten times. The chain has TRBV20-1 and TRBJ2-5; D gene ambiguous. There are 14 residues in the CDR3. The ends were cut back, 7 bases at V and 1 base at J, with 16 bases in the middle. CDR1 and CDR2 from the germline V gene are DFQATT and SNEGSKA (reference sequence). The CDR3 loop is CSDTLPDGQETQYF. The CDR3 DNA sequence: TGCAGTGACACCCTCCCGGACGGCCAAGAGACCCAGTACTTC.

V and J are TRBV5-1 and TRBJ2-1; TRBD2 matches at 13 bases. This CDR3 contains 15 residues. Looked up from germline, CDR1 is SGHRS and CDR2 is YFSETQ. Germline trimming cut 6 bases from V and 5 bases from J; bases unmatched to any gene: 5. The CDR3 sequence is CASTLLAGGNNEQFF. CDR3 DNA sequence: TGCGCCAGCACCCTACTAGCGGGGGGGAACAATGAGCAGTTCTTC.

Ten or more counts support this clonotype. CDR3 coding DNA: TGTGCCAGCAGCCCTAGCGGGAGCTCTGGCAATGAGCAGTTCTTC. It translates to CASSPSGSSGNEQFF. The V gene is TRBV12-3 or TRBV12-4, the J gene TRBJ2-1; 10 bases align to TRBD2. This CDR3 has 15 amino acids. V lost 6 bases and J lost 6; bases outside the gene matches: 8.

The chain is built from TRBV10-3 and TRBJ2-2; D might be TRBD1 (6 bases). Germline-derived CDR1 and CDR2 are ENHRY and SYGVKD. This CDR3 comprises 14 residues. V was shortened by 10 bases and J by 4 bases, with 16 bases between the two germline ends. This CDR3 reads CASRGQISTGELFF. The CDR3 DNA reads TGTGCCAGCCGCGGACAGATATCCACCGGGGAGCTGTTTTTT.

This clonotype occurred many times. CDR3 nucleotides: TGTGCCAGCAGCCAGACGGGACTAGCGACAGATACGCAGTATTTT. This gives the protein CASSQTGLATDTQYF. The J gene is TRBJ2-3, the V gene TRBV7-3, with TRBD2 identical over 10 bases. This CDR3 has 15 amino acids. V was pared by 5 bases and J by 3 bases, with 5 bases of the junction left unmatched. Germline V gene data show CDR1 as SGHTA and CDR2 as FQGTGA.

A word on this clonotype: A single base separates this from a much larger clone, so it may be a read error. A read error is likely, as this CDR3 ends without the conserved phenylalanine or tryptophan. V is TRBV7-9 and J is TRBJ2-7; the D gene is possibly TRBD1 (5 bases). The CDR3 extends over 12 amino acids. Germline V gene data show CDR1 as SEHNR and CDR2 as FQNEAQ (reference sequence). The germline V and J ends were trimmed by 3 bases and 7 bases, with 10 bases remaining between them. The CDR3 reads CASSLGPREQYS. For the CDR3, the DNA is TGTGCCAGCAGCTTGGGGCCCAGGGAGCAGTACTCC.

This chain joins TRBV11-2 and TRBJ2-7; TRBD2 aligns across 11 bases. Germline V lookup: CDR1 SGHAT, CDR2 FQNNGV. The CDR3 is 15 residues long. J was trimmed by 3 bases and V by 3 bases; bases with no gene match: 4. The DNA of the CDR3 is TGTGCCAGCAGCTTTATAGCGGGAGGGATCTACGAGCAGTACTTC. It specifies CASSFIAGGIYEQYF.

The V call is TRBV6-2 or TRBV6-3, the J call TRBJ1-5, with D tentatively TRBD1 (6 bases). V lost 5 bases to trimming and J lost 7 bases, with 21 bases between them. In germline, CDR1 is MNHEY, CDR2 SVGEGT. The CDR3 is 16 amino acids. The CDR3, as DNA: TGTGCCAGCAGTGACCGCGGAGCAGGGGCCAGCCAGCCCCAGCATTTT. This sequence encodes CASSDRGAGASQPQHF.

This clonotype was recorded many times. The CDR3 nucleotides are TGTGCCAGCAGTAGGACAATCTCCTACAATGAGCAGTTCTTC. Its translation is CASSRTISYNEQFF. The rearrangement joins TRBV6-2 or TRBV6-3 to TRBJ2-1, with a possible D match to TRBD1 (5 bases). This CDR3 has 14 amino acids. V was shortened by 5 bases and J by 0 bases, with 8 bases between the two germline ends. Germline V CDR1 and CDR2: MNHEY, SVGEGT.

The chain is built from TRBV20-1 and TRBJ2-6, with 7 bases matching TRBD1. Trimming removed 5 bases from V and 2 bases from J; junction bases left unmatched: 3. This CDR3 contains 14 residues. CDR1 and CDR2 (germline): DFQATT, SNEGSKA (reference sequence). The CDR3 nucleotides read TGCAGTGCTTATGACAGGGCTGGGGCCAACGTCCTGACTTTC. Its translation: CSAYDRAGANVLTF.

This clonotype was seen many times. This rearrangement joins TRBV5-1 to TRBJ1-4, with D uncertain. CDR1 and CDR2 from the germline V gene are SGHRS and YFSETQ. This CDR3 is built from 13 residues. The V end lost 2 bases, the J end lost 4 bases, and 6 bases lay between the germline ends. The CDR3 protein is CASSFMGNEKLFF. The CDR3 DNA sequence: TGCGCCAGCAGCTTTATGGGTAATGAAAAACTGTTTTTT.

The V call is TRBV28, the J call TRBJ1-1; 11 bases agree with TRBD1. The CDR3 runs 16 residues. Germline V gene lookup returns CDR1 MDHEN and CDR2 SYDVKM. V lost 2 bases to trimming and J lost 1 base; unmatched junction nucleotides: 3. CDR3 in amino acids: CASSLGQGAKNTEAFF. The CDR3 DNA sequence: TGTGCCAGCAGTTTAGGACAGGGGGCAAAGAACACTGAAGCTTTCTTT.

This clonotype was seen more than once but under ten times. This chain joins TRBV28 and TRBJ1-5, with D hard to call. The CDR3 has 13 residues. V lost 5 bases, J lost 4 bases, and 9 bases lay in between. Germline V gene sequence: CDR1 MDHEN, CDR2 SYDVKM. The CDR3 region has the DNA TGTGCCAGCAGTGAAGCGTATAATCAGCCCCAGCATTTT. It translates to CASSEAYNQPQHF. The complete variable domain, with remaining parts taken from reference TRBV28 and TRBJ1-5, reads DVKVTQSSRYLVKRTGEKVFLECVQDMDHENMFWYRQDPGLGLRLIYFSYDVKMKEKGDIPEGYSVSREKKERFSLILESASTNQTSMYLCASSEAYNQPQHFGDGTRLSIL.

The chain has TRBV20-1 and TRBJ2-3; D is tentatively TRBD1 or TRBD2 (5 bases each). Germline values: CDR1 DFQATT, CDR2 SNEGSKA (reference sequence). The CDR3 is 13 amino acids. Trimming removed 5 bases from V and 1 base from J, with 10 bases in between. The CDR3 coding sequence is TGCAGTGCTCCGGTGGGGGGCACAGATACGCAGTATTTT. Its translation: CSAPVGGTDTQYF.

This clonotype came up many times. The rearrangement links TRBV2 to TRBJ2-7, with D tentatively TRBD1 (6 bases). The length of the CDR3 is 13 residues. V shed 4 bases and J shed 3 bases, with 10 bases lying between them. Looked up from germline, CDR1 is SNHLY and CDR2 is FYNNEI. The CDR3 loop reads CASSVDRLYEQYF. The CDR3 nucleotides read TGTGCCAGCAGTGTTGACAGGCTCTACGAGCAGTACTTC.

This clonotype was detected many times. The V call is TRBV3-1, the J call TRBJ1-4; weak D call: TRBD1 (5 bases). The V end was cut by 0 bases, the J end by 7 bases, with 15 bases between. The germline gives CDR1 LGHDT, CDR2 YNNKEL (reference sequence). This CDR3 is 16 amino acids long. CDR3 residues: CASSQDAAQELEKLFF. The CDR3 DNA follows: TGTGCCAGCAGCCAAGATGCCGCACAGGAGCTTGAAAAACTGTTTTTT.

V usage is TRBV5-1 and J usage is TRBJ2-2; 11 bases map to TRBD1. V trimming: 3 bases; J trimming: 0 bases; junction bases outside the gene matches: 10. Germline V gene lookup returns CDR1 SGHRS and CDR2 YFSETQ. This CDR3 region has 19 residues. CDR3: CASSYRTGGAGPNTGELFF. The CDR3 region has the DNA TGCGCCAGCAGCTACCGGACAGGGGGCGCCGGGCCGAACACCGGGGAGCTGTTTTTT. Variable domain in full (rest from reference TRBV5-1 and TRBJ2-2): KAGVTQTPRYLIKTRGQQVTLSCSPISGHRSVSWYQQTPGQGLQFLFEYFSETQRNKGNFPGRFSGRQFSNSRSEMNVSTLELGDSALYLCASSYRTGGAGPNTGELFFGEGSRLTVL.

This chain connects TRBV7-3 to TRBJ2-5; TRBD1 matches at 9 bases. Germline CDR1 is SGHTA and CDR2 is FQGTGA. Germline trimming cut 7 bases from V and 7 bases from J; bases unmatched to any gene: 7. This CDR3 is 13 amino acids long. The CDR3 here is CASIQQGAGTQYF. The CDR3 DNA follows: TGTGCCAGCATTCAACAGGGGGCTGGGACCCAGTACTTC. The full variable domain, in which reference TRBV7-3 and TRBJ2-5 provide the parts outside the CDR3, is GAGVSQTPSNKVTEKGKYVELRCDPISGHTALYWYRQSLGQGPEFLIYFQGTGAADDSGLPNDRFFAVRPEGSVSTLKIQRTERGDSAVYLCASIQQGAGTQYFGPGTRLLVL.

The V gene is TRBV19, the J gene TRBJ1-5; D gene ambiguous. The CDR3 spans 13 residues. Trimming cost V 5 bases and J 5 bases, with 10 bases left between them. The germline gives CDR1 LNHDA, CDR2 SQIVND (reference sequence). CDR3: CASSGPTYQPQHF. The CDR3 bases are TGTGCCAGTAGTGGACCGACATATCAGCCCCAGCATTTT.

The chain employs TRBV6-1 and TRBJ2-2; D may be TRBD1 (6 bases). V gave up 8 bases and J gave up 3 bases, with 10 bases separating them. This CDR3 region has 13 residues. The V gene's germline CDR1 is MNHNS and CDR2 SASEGT. The CDR3 spells CASGYRDTGELFF. The CDR3 nucleotides are TGTGCCAGCGGCTACAGGGACACCGGGGAGCTGTTTTTT.

This clonotype was found many times. This chain links TRBV10-3 with TRBJ1-4; D gene uncertain. V lost 3 bases and J lost 5, with 7 bases in between. Germline CDR1 reads ENHRY; CDR2 reads SYGVKD. The CDR3 totals 13 residues. The CDR3 reads CAISEGPNEKLFF. The CDR3 DNA follows: TGTGCCATCAGTGAAGGTCCCAATGAAAAACTGTTTTTT.

This clonotype was recorded a few times. The rearrangement joins TRBV20-1 to TRBJ2-2; 7 nucleotides align to TRBD2. V shed 5 bases, J shed 1 base, and the junction held 4 bases outside the gene matches. Germline CDR1 reads DFQATT; CDR2 reads SNEGSKA (reference sequence). The CDR3 consists of 14 residues. In DNA form, the CDR3 reads TGCAGTGCTGACGGGAGGCGGAACACCGGGGAGCTGTTTTTT. It specifies CSADGRRNTGELFF.

This clonotype was detected only a few times. The V gene is TRBV19, the J gene TRBJ2-3; D unclear. The CDR3 is 12 amino acids. V dropped 3 bases and J dropped 2 bases, with 3 bases sitting between them. The germline V gene has CDR1 LNHDA and CDR2 SQIVND (reference sequence). This CDR3 is CASSIPTDTQYF. The CDR3 DNA reads as TGTGCCAGTAGTATCCCCACAGATACGCAGTATTTT.

This clonotype has a handful of counts. The chain joins TRBV12-3 or TRBV12-4 to TRBJ1-5; D gene uncertain. The CDR3 runs to 12 residues. Trimming pared 3 bases from V and 3 bases from J, leaving 3 bases between. The chain's CDR3 is CASSFYNQPQHF. As DNA, the CDR3 is TGTGCCAGCAGTTTTTACAATCAGCCCCAGCATTTT.

The chain uses TRBV20-1 and TRBJ1-1, with D maybe TRBD1 (6 bases). The CDR3 sequence is 13 residues long. Germline CDR1 and CDR2: DFQATT and SNEGSKA (reference sequence). Trimming took 7 bases from V and 0 from J, leaving 12 bases between them. The CDR3 nucleotides are TGCAGTGTCAACAGGGCAATGAACACTGAAGCTTTCTTT. It encodes CSVNRAMNTEAFF.

This clonotype was seen more than once but under ten times. The genes are TRBV9 and TRBJ2-7; possible D gene TRBD2, 5 bases. CDR1 is SGDLS and CDR2 is YYNGEE in the germline V gene. V was pared by 0 bases and J by 4 bases, with 11 bases between. CDR3 size: 14 residues. For the CDR3, the DNA is TGTGCCAGCAGCGTAGAGGTAGAGGGATACGAGCAGTACTTC. Translating it yields CASSVEVEGYEQYF.

This clonotype occurred many times. V usage is TRBV20-1 and J usage is TRBJ1-5; 8 bases map to TRBD1. The CDR3 is made up of 14 amino acids. CDR1 is DFQATT and CDR2 is SNEGSKA in the germline V gene (reference sequence). The ends lost 5 bases at V and 1 base at J; junction bases unmatched: 4. CDR3 nucleotide sequence: TGCAGTGCTGGACAGGGAACGAGCAATCAGCCCCAGCATTTT. Protein: CSAGQGTSNQPQHF.

This clonotype was seen a handful of times. This rearrangement joins TRBV29-1 to TRBJ2-7, with D possibly being TRBD1 (6 bases). The CDR3 has 13 residues. Germline V CDR1 and CDR2: SQVTM, ANQGSEA. V gave up 4 bases and J gave up 6 bases, with 16 bases separating them. The DNA of the CDR3 is TGCAGCGTTGCCTGGAGGACAGATGTCGAGCAGTACTTC. Protein: CSVAWRTDVEQYF.